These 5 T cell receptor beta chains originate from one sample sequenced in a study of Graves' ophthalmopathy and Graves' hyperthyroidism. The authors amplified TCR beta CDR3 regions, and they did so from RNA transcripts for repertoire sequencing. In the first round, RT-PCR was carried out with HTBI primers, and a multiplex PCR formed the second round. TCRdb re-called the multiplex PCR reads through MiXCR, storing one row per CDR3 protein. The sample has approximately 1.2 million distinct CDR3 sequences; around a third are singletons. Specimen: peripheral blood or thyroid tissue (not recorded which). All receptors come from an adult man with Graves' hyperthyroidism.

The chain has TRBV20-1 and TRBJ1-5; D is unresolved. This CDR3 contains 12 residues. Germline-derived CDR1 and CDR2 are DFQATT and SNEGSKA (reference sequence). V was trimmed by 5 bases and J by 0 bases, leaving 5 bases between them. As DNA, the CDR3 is TGCAGTGCTGAGGGTAGCAATCAGCCCCAGCATTTT. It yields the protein CSAEGSNQPQHF.

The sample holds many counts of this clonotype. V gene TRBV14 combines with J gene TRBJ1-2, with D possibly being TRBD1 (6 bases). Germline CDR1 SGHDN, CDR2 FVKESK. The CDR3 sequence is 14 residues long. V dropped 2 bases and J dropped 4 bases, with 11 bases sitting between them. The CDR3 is CASSQLVTGYGYTF. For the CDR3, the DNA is TGTGCCAGCAGCCAACTCGTGACAGGCTATGGCTACACCTTC. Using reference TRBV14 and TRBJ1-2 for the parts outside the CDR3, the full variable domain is EAGVTQFPSHSVIEKGQTVTLRCDPISGHDNLYWYRRVMGKEIKFLLHFVKESKQDESGMPNNRFLAERTGGTYSTLKVQPAELEDSGVYFCASSQLVTGYGYTFGSGTRLTVV.

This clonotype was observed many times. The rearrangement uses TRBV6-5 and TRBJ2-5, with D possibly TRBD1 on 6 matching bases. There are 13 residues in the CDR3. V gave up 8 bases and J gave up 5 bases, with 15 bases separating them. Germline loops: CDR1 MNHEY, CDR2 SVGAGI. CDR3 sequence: CASVPRGRETQYF. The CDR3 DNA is TGTGCCAGCGTCCCCAGGGGTAGGGAGACCCAGTACTTC.

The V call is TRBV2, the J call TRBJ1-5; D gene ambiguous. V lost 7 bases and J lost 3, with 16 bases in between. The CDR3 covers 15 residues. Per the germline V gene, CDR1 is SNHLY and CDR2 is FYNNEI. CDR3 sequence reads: CASTGYRTPNQPQHF. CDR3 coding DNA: TGTGCCAGCACCGGATACAGAACCCCCAATCAGCCCCAGCATTTT.

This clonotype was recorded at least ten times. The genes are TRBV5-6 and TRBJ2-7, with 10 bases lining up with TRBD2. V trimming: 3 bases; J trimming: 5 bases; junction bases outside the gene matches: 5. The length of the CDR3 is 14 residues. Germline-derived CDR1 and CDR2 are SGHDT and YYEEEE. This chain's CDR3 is CASSSERGGHEQYF. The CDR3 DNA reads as TGTGCCAGCAGCTCGGAGCGGGGGGGCCACGAGCAGTACTTC. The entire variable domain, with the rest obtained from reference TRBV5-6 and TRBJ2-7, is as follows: DAGVTQSPTHLIKTRGQQVTLRCSPKSGHDTVSWYQQALGQGPQFIFQYYEEEERQRGNFPDRFSGHQFPNYSSELNVNALLLGDSALYLCASSSERGGHEQYFGPGTRLTVT.